This TCR beta chain was sequenced in a study of blood T cell repertoires in COVID-19. In the authors' methods: The authors estimated nucleated cell counts from reference gene primer amplification. The data were produced by immunoSEQ multiplex PCR, yet TCRdb's version contains in-frame clones alone and is incomplete. The D gene and trimming were derived from the DNA, and the V and J assignments and clone size from that table. The sample consists of about 210,000 clones, 70% to 85% of them appearing once. This CDR3 contains 13 residues. Deletions cut 11 bases from V and 0 bases from J, with 13 bases between. Per the germline V gene, CDR1 is LNHDA and CDR2 is SQIVND (reference sequence).

The chain couples TRBV19 to TRBJ1-1; D gene uncertain. The source material was peripheral blood. The TCR comes from an elderly woman with COVID-19, enrolled during active disease. The CDR3 sequence is CACSSPMNTEAFF. CDR3 nucleotides: TGTGCCTGCTCGTCGCCTATGAACACTGAAGCTTTCTTT.